This T cell receptor beta chain is from a study of blood T cell repertoires in COVID-19. About the research overall: Material from acute and convalescent COVID-19 was sourced from the United States, Italy and Spain. The analysed material was cDNA or gDNA that came from T cells, B-cell-depleted T cells, or PBMCs.

Authors' analysis steps: Cell counts per sample came from amplifying reference gene primers. Assay: immunoSEQ multiplex PCR; the TCRdb copy retains only in-frame clones and omits some. V, J and clone size reflect that table, while D and trimming were determined from the DNA. The table includes around 170,000 clones, about 85% detected once. There are 13 residues in the CDR3. V was cut by 5 bases and J by 5 bases, with 12 bases left in between. This clone is a singleton in its sample. The sequencing input was peripheral blood. V is TRBV12-3 or TRBV12-4 and J is TRBJ2-5, with a possible D match to TRBD2 (5 bases). The TCR was taken from a man between 70 and 80 years old who had recovered from COVID-19. The CDR3 bases are TGTGCCAGCAGTAGACACGGGGAGGAGACCCAGTACTTC. Residues: CASSRHGEETQYF.